Detailed here is one TCR beta chain. Germline assignment: CDR1 MNHEY and CDR2 SVGAGI. V shed 6 bases and J shed 4 bases, with 12 bases lying between them. CDR3 length: 13 residues. All enrollees were roughly 18 to 90 years old and from approximately 25 US areas. In the source study's methods: Amplification of reference gene primers provided the estimated nucleated cell counts. Here immunoSEQ multiplex PCR was the method, and the copy in TCRdb shows in-frame clones only, minus some. V and J calls and clone size are copied from that table; D and trimming were computed from the DNA. Among some 130,000 clones, around 88% were seen once, and the ten largest hold about 2.5%. This record comes from a study of blood T cell repertoires in COVID-19. For the study at large: Spain, Italy and the United States supplied samples that represented acute and convalescent COVID-19. T cells, B-cell-depleted T cells, or PBMCs supplied cDNA or gDNA.

Sequenced sample: PBMCs or T cells enriched from blood (not recorded which). The gene calls are TRBV6-5 and TRBJ1-2; maybe TRBD1 (5 bases). The TCR comes from a woman between 50 and 59 years old who had recovered from COVID-19. This CDR3 is CASRPDRSYGYTF. CDR3 bases: TGTGCCAGCAGGCCAGACAGATCCTATGGCTACACCTTC.